A selection of T cell receptor beta chains follows, all from one sample in a study of CD8 T cells in Susac syndrome. One entry per CDR3 protein, called by TCRdb with MiXCR from the immunoSEQ multiplex PCR reads. In the table there are some 110,000 distinct CDR3 sequences, around 94% of which are singletons. Sequencing used CD8+ T cells from PBMCs. Source of these receptors: a human donor with Susac syndrome. Each CDR3 is given with its conserved first and last residue. The D gene is left open where the match is weak. Clone size, where shown, is once, few, many, or a class for clones that have expanded.

CDR3	DNA	length	size	D	V	J
CASSSNAGRWDSPLHF	TGTGCCAGCAGTTCAAACGCAGGAAGGTGGGATTCACCCCTCCACTTT	16	NA	NA	TRBV12-3/TRBV12-4	TRBJ1-6
CASSPGTGDSITPNYGYTF	TGTGCCAGCAGCCCTGGTACAGGGGACTCCATAACCCCTAACTATGGCTACACCTTC	19	NA	TRBD1	TRBV3-1	TRBJ1-2
CASSLGWSTDTQYF	TGCGCCAGCAGCTTGGGTTGGAGCACAGATACGCAGTATTTT	14	once	NA	TRBV5-1	TRBJ2-3
CATSRDNWRGGPGQETQYF	TGTGCCACCAGCAGAGATAATTGGCGGGGGGGCCCAGGGCAAGAGACCCAGTACTTC	19	NA	TRBD2	TRBV15	TRBJ2-5
CASSHEMSSYNEQFF	TGTGCCAGCAGCCATGAGATGAGCTCCTACAATGAGCAGTTCTTC	15	NA	NA	TRBV7-9	TRBJ2-1
CSARDRGGFQYF	TGCAGTGCCAGGGACCGGGGGGGATTTCAGTACTTC	12	NA	TRBD2	TRBV20-1	TRBJ2-4
CASSQEHTGSDTQYF	TGCGCCAGCAGCCAAGAACACACCGGTTCAGATACGCAGTATTTT	15	NA	NA	TRBV4-1	TRBJ2-3
CASSLDAAGGTYGYTF	TGTGCCAGCAGCTTAGACGCGGCAGGAGGGACATATGGCTACACCTTC	16	NA	NA	TRBV13	TRBJ1-2
CSARTARGGSPLHF	TGCAGTGCTAGAACGGCGCGAGGGGGTTCACCCCTCCACTTT	14	NA	NA	TRBV20-1	TRBJ1-6
CATSGGPRQPQHF	TGTGCCACCAGTGGTGGACCTCGTCAGCCCCAGCATTTT	13	NA	NA	TRBV24-1	TRBJ1-5
CASRDLRDEQFF	TGTGCCAGCAGGGACCTCCGGGATGAGCAGTTCTTC	12	NA	NA	TRBV7-9	TRBJ2-1
CASSYSGGGNEQFF	TGTGCCAGCAGTTACTCGGGGGGTGGCAATGAGCAGTTCTTC	14	NA	NA	TRBV6-2/TRBV6-3	TRBJ2-1
CSVDQGLDYGYTF	TGCAGCGTAGACCAGGGTCTAGACTATGGCTACACCTTC	13	NA	NA	TRBV29-1	TRBJ1-2
CASGIGGDQPQHF	TGTGCCAGCGGGATAGGAGGCGATCAGCCCCAGCATTTT	13	once	NA	TRBV6-1	TRBJ1-5
CSATSGGPRDEQFF	TGCAGTGCCACTTCGGGGGGGCCTCGAGATGAGCAGTTCTTC	14	NA	TRBD2	TRBV20-1	TRBJ2-1
CASSLGGSTEDEQYF	TGTGCCAGCAGCTTAGGGGGCTCCACCGAAGACGAGCAGTACTTC	15	NA	TRBD1	TRBV9	TRBJ2-7
CASMGGDTQYF	TGTGCCAGCATGGGCGGGGATACGCAGTATTTT	11	NA	NA	TRBV7-3	TRBJ2-3
CASSTGRQNIQYF	TGTGCCAGCAGCACAGGACGGCAAAACATTCAGTACTTC	13	NA	NA	TRBV9	TRBJ2-4
CASSQDRQGRAGYTF	TGCGCCAGCAGCCAAGATAGACAGGGGCGGGCTGGCTACACCTTC	15	NA	TRBD1	TRBV4-3	TRBJ1-2
CASSQDNDVYNEQFF	TGCGCCAGCAGCCAAGATAACGACGTATACAATGAGCAGTTCTTC	15	once	NA	TRBV4-3	TRBJ2-1
CASSPNSPNEQFF	TGTGCCAGCAGTCCCAACAGCCCCAATGAGCAGTTCTTC	13	NA	NA	TRBV27	TRBJ2-1
CASSSDGSSGNTIYF	TGTGCCAGCAGTTCTGACGGGAGCTCTGGAAACACCATATATTTT	15	NA	NA	TRBV12-3/TRBV12-4	TRBJ1-3
CASSHRTGGWETQYF	TGCGCCAGCAGTCACCGGACAGGGGGCTGGGAGACCCAGTACTTC	15	NA	TRBD1	TRBV23-1	TRBJ2-5
CSVEDGTEDYGYTF	TGCAGCGTTGAAGATGGAACGGAGGACTATGGCTACACCTTC	14	NA	NA	TRBV29-1	TRBJ1-2
CASSPRRGSYEQYF	TGTGCCAGCAGCCCTCGGAGGGGGTCCTACGAGCAGTACTTC	14	NA	NA	TRBV14	TRBJ2-7
CSARIPSGGTGTEASF	TGCAGTGCTAGGATTCCCAGCGGAGGGACGGGCACTGAAGCTTCCTTT	16	NA	NA	TRBV20-1	TRBJ1-1
CAISGYGQGYNEQFF	TGTGCCATCAGTGGTTACGGACAGGGCTACAATGAGCAGTTCTTC	15	NA	TRBD1	TRBV10-3	TRBJ2-1
CATSRDREGDTQYF	TGTGCCACCAGCAGAGATCGAGAGGGAGATACGCAGTATTTT	14	NA	NA	TRBV15	TRBJ2-3
CASSPGDTPYEQYF	TGTGCCAGCTCACCCGGGGACACCCCCTACGAGCAGTACTTC	14	once	NA	TRBV18	TRBJ2-7
CASYRVGYGYTF	TGTGCCAGCTATCGCGTTGGCTATGGCTACACCTTC	12	NA	NA	TRBV9	TRBJ1-2
CASSQVGAAYEQYF	TGCGCCAGCAGCCAAGTGGGAGCAGCCTACGAGCAGTACTTC	14	NA	NA	TRBV4-1	TRBJ2-7
CASSVEGGTDQETQYF	TGTGCCAGCAGCGTAGAGGGGGGGACAGATCAAGAGACCCAGTACTTC	16	NA	NA	TRBV9	TRBJ2-5
CASSLVGGGYEQYF	TGTGCCAGCAGCTTAGTTGGGGGCGGCTACGAGCAGTACTTC	14	NA	NA	TRBV7-9	TRBJ2-7